What follows describes a single T cell receptor beta chain. The antigen it binds to is not known. Its ends do not fully match the called genes, so a read error is possible. The source of the sample is a study of blood T cells in healthy people across ages (dated by TCRdb to 2014 to 2015). Looking at the study overall: In model experiments, roughly one uniquely barcoded TCR beta cDNA molecule per two T cells was captured by template switching. Age-related changes in TCR beta repertoire diversity were measured in the study by deep sequencing normalized with unique cDNA molecular identifiers. The donors were split into four age groups: young (average roughly 15 years), middle-aged (roughly 40), aged (about 62) and long-lived (roughly 88). The study analyzed two additional independent replicas of 1 million unique cDNA reads from the same blood draw for two donors, one aged 18 to 30 and one aged 80 or older. What the work shows at the level of the full study, not this receptor alone: Compared with the aged group, the long-lived group had more naive CD4+ T cells, fewer expanded clones and increased TCR diversity, suggesting age selection. Since profiling was done on bulk unsorted PBMCs, naive and antigen-experienced compartments could not be conclusively compared. Because the CMV infection status of the donors was unknown, age-related changes in expanded clonotypes may potentially have been confounded. Estimates of total diversity based on one million sequenced T cells were considered lower bounds and underestimates. As age increased, observed TCR beta diversity per million T cells dropped in a roughly linear way, and a significant reduction was already evident by age about 40. A strong correlation was found between observed TCR beta diversity and the percentage of naive T cells measured by flow cytometry.

The receptor library was made with 5' RACE. The reads were generated on an Illumina HiSeq 2500. A second PCR of about 6 to 11 cycles was performed with a sample-barcoded 5' primer and a J-beta primer mix. A template-switch 5' adaptor carrying 12 random nucleotides introduced a unique molecular identifier onto each TCR beta cDNA molecule. Each sample yielded at least 2.5 million CDR3-containing paired-end reads. All of the RNA was converted into first-strand cDNA using the Mint cDNA synthesis kit, with a TRBC-specific oligonucleotide serving as the primer. After uracil-DNA glycosylase treatment, a first 18-cycle PCR used universal primers M1SS and BC2_uni_R on all cDNA. For the original study's pipeline: Each sample was normalized by randomly selecting 1 million high-quality reads, each carrying a distinct molecular identifier. Reads with shared molecular identifiers were discarded instead of being binned into consensus sequences. MiTCR, set to a Q25 quality threshold and the strictest error-elimination algorithm, was used for CDR3 identification, clonotype clustering and error correction. A nonparametric unseen species model with Euler transformation was used to estimate lower-bound total TCR beta diversity. TCRdb trimmed the raw reads at Q25, called clones with MiXCR and kept productive beta chains. Here each entry gathers all rows of one CDR3 protein and keeps the most common genes and DNA. The V and J calls, along with clone size, are taken from TCRdb and not from the paper's own processing. For this sample the table gives approximately 960,000 distinct CDR3 sequences, of which approximately 32% were detected only once. Roughly a tenth of the sample goes to the ten largest clones.

Systemically healthy Caucasian individuals from Russia, around 38 in total and aged roughly 6 to 95 years, were included as donors. Approximately 10 milliliters of peripheral blood were collected from each donor into EDTA-treated Vacutainer tubes. Ficoll-Paque density-gradient centrifugation was used to isolate PBMCs, with at least 6.5 million obtained per sample. Trizol reagent was used to extract total RNA from PBMCs, with at least 5 micrograms per sample. The percentages of naive CD45RAhigh/CD27high T cells were determined by flow cytometry on a PBMC aliquot from every donor. The CDR3, from cysteine to phenylalanine, totals 12 residues. The CDR3 DNA has 36 bases and is translated from base 1. Via the germline V gene (reference sequence), CDR1 is DFQATT and CDR2 SNEGSKA. The data also belong to a second study, concerning T cells of mothers and their children. As the second study states: Nine systemically healthy Caucasian individuals, comprising three mothers and their six children, were included as donors. cDNA synthesis consumed the entire amount of extracted RNA, loaded at about 1.5 ug RNA in each 15 ul reaction. In the second PCR, the M1S primer introduced both the sample barcodes and 2-4 random nucleotides. Over 8.5 million TCR beta CDR3 reads were obtained for each mother, and millions of reads were obtained for each child. In both related and unrelated pairs, thymic selection shapes the output of TCR recombination in a similar way, with inherited differences having only a minor effect. Related mother-child pairs always showed normalized repertoire overlap that was slightly higher than in unrelated mother-child pairs, though the difference was never significant. No persistent microchimeric T cell clones were found, with a detection sensitivity of approximately 100 clones per million clonotypes. In the study, deep NGS was used to compare the TCR beta repertoires of mothers and children, and features distinguishing related mother-child pairs from unrelated individuals were sought. Mothers averaged roughly 36 +/- 4 years of age and children averaged around 10 +/- 4 years. After adapter ligation was performed with NEBNext reagents, the libraries were sequenced on an Illumina HiSeq 2000 with 100+100 nt paired-end reads. To avoid cross-contamination, the mother libraries and the child libraries were prepared a month apart and sequenced in separate runs. For each donor, somewhere between 500,000 and 2,000,000 distinct TCR beta clonotypes were identified. Naive TCR beta clonotypes were estimated from low-frequency clonotypes matched to each donor's FACS-determined naive share, without sorting.

What was sequenced was blood. The rearranged chain carries TRBV20-1 and TRBJ2-4, and perhaps TRBD2 as D gene, on 6 matching bases. This clonotype originated in a woman between 40 and 55 years old in good health. For the CDR3, the sequence is CSAELAQNIQYF. DNA sequence: TGCAGTGCTGAACTAGCCCAAAACATTCAGTACTTC.